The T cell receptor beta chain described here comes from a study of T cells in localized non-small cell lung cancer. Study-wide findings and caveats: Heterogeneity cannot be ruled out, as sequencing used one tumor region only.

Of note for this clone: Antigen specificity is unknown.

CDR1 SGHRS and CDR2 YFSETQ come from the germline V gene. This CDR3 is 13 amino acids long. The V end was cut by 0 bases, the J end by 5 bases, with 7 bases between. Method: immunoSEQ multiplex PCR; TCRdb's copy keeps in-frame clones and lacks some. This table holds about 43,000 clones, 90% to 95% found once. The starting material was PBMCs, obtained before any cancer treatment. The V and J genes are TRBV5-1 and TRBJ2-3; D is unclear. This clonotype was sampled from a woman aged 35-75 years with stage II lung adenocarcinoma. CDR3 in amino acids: CASSLAFGDTQYF. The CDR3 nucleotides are TGCGCCAGCAGCTTGGCCTTTGGAGATACGCAGTATTTT.